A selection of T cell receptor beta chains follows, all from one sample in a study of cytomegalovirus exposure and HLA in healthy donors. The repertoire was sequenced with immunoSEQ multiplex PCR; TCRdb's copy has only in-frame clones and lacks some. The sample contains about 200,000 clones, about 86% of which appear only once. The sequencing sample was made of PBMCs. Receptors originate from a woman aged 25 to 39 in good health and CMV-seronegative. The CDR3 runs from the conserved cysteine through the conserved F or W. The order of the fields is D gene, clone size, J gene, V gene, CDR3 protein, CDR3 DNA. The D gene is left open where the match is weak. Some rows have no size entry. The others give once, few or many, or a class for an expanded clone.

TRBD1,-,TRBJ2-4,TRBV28,CASKQPGQGVAKNIQYF,TGTGCCAGCAAGCAGCCGGGACAGGGGGTAGCCAAAAACATTCAGTACTTC
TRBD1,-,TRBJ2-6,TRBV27,CASSLRQGGAGANVLTF,TGTGCCAGCAGTTTACGACAGGGGGGGGCTGGGGCCAACGTCCTGACTTTC
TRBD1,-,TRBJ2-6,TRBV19,CASRTGNAGANVLTF,TGTGCCAGTAGGACAGGGAACGCTGGGGCCAACGTCCTGACTTTC
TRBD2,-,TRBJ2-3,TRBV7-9,CASSLGLSGRTDTQYF,TGTGCCAGCAGCTTAGGATTGAGCGGGAGGACAGATACGCAGTATTTT
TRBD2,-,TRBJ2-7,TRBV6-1,CASRGGVSESYEQYF,TGTGCCAGCAGGGGGGGGGTTTCCGAATCCTACGAGCAGTACTTC
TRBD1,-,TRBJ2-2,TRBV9,CASSEGWGQRLTGELFF,TGTGCCAGCAGCGAGGGATGGGGACAGCGCTTGACCGGGGAGCTGTTTTTT
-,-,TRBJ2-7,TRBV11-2,CASSLPDGAGGGEQYF,TGTGCCAGCAGCCTGCCCGATGGGGCTGGGGGCGGGGAGCAGTACTTC
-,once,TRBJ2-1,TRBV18,CASSPPVGATYNEQFF,TGTGCCAGCTCACCACCGGTCGGAGCGACCTACAATGAGCAGTTCTTC
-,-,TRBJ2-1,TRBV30,CARAKGHLYEQFF,TGTGCCCGGGCTAAGGGGCATCTGTATGAGCAGTTCTTC
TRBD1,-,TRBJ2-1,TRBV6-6,CASRDRGSYNEQFF,TGTGCCAGCAGAGACAGGGGATCCTACAATGAGCAGTTCTTC
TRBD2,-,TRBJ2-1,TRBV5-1,CASSYPGTSIDEQFF,TGCGCCAGCAGCTATCCCGGGACTAGCATCGATGAGCAGTTCTTC
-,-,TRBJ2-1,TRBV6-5,CASSSTGYNEQFF,TGTGCCAGCAGTTCCACAGGTTACAATGAGCAGTTCTTC
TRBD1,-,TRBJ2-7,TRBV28,CATSFGQGGYEQYF,TGTGCCACCTCCTTCGGACAGGGAGGCTACGAGCAGTACTTC
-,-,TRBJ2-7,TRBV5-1,CASSLTGLGYEQYF,TGCGCCAGCAGCCTGACAGGCCTTGGGTACGAGCAGTACTTC
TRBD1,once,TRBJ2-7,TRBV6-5,CASSYRGDRGYEQYF,TGTGCCAGCAGTTACAGGGGAGACAGGGGTTATGAGCAGTACTTC
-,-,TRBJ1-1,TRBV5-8,CASSLDSELKAFF,TGTGCCAGCAGCTTGGACAGTGAACTTAAAGCTTTCTTT
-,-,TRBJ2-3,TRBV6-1,CASSEVVQAADTQYF,TGTGCCAGCAGTGAAGTTGTGCAGGCTGCGGATACGCAGTATTTT
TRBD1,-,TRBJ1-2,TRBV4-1,CASSQDPGQGYGYTF,TGCGCCAGCAGCCAAGATCCGGGACAGGGCTATGGCTACACCTTC
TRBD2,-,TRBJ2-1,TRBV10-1,CASSDGQAGLAGDNEQFF,TGCGCCAGCAGCGACGGACAGGCTGGACTAGCGGGGGACAATGAGCAGTTCTTC
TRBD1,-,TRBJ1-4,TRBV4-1,CASSPDRGRIAEKLFF,TGCGCCAGCAGCCCGGACAGGGGGCGCATAGCGGAAAAACTGTTTTTT
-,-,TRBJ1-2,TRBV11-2,CASSLEQGSYGYTF,TGTGCCAGCAGCTTAGAGCAGGGGTCCTATGGCTACACCTTC
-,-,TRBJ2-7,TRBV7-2,CASSSPQGTPQYF,TGTGCCAGCAGCTCACCCCAAGGGACACCCCAGTACTTC
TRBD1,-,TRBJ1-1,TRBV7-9,CASSPTQTGGNTEAFF,TGTGCCAGCAGCCCGACCCAGACAGGGGGCAACACTGAAGCTTTCTTT
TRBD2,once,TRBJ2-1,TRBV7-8,CASSLGTSGGNEQFF,TGTGCCAGCAGCTTAGGGACTAGCGGGGGGAATGAGCAGTTCTTC
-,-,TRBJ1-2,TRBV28,CASSLGVTVYGYTF,TGTGCCAGCAGTTTGGGTGTGACAGTCTATGGCTACACCTTC